The 21 T cell receptor beta chains listed next were all sequenced from one sample in a study of T cell repertoires in cytomegalovirus infection. Each CDR3 protein gets one entry after TCRdb re-called the reads with MiXCR. The sample shows about 300,000 distinct CDR3 sequences, about 8.8% of them seen only once. The sequencing sample was made of PBMCs. The receptor set was obtained from a human donor in good health (CMV status not recorded). Some clones in this sample may be carry-over from other donors' samples.

V and J are TRBV6-4 and TRBJ1-1; no definite D call. There are 14 residues in the CDR3. Trimming cost V 4 bases and J 5 bases, with 14 bases left between them. Germline CDR1 MRHNA, CDR2 SNTAGT. CDR3 amino acids: CASSVLSGSTEAFF. In DNA, the CDR3 is TGTGCCAGCAGTGTATTATCGGGGTCTACTGAAGCTTTCTTT.

This clonotype was counted only a few times. The genes are TRBV20-1 and TRBJ2-3; D is unclear. CDR1 DFQATT and CDR2 SNEGSKA come from the germline V gene (reference sequence). The CDR3 sequence is 14 residues long. The germline V and J ends were trimmed by 6 bases and 1 base, with 14 bases remaining between them. CDR3 coding DNA: TGCAGTGCGATAAAGCAAGTGGGCACAGATACGCAGTATTTT. Translation: CSAIKQVGTDTQYF.

This clonotype was recorded many times. The chain joins TRBV18 to TRBJ2-1; D ambiguous. Between the trimmed V and J ends, which lost 0 bases and 1 base, there was a span of 7 bases. Germline CDR1 KGHSH, CDR2 LQKENI. CDR3 length equals 15 residues. DNA for the CDR3: TGTGCCAGCTCACCACCCGTAGGTTCCTACAATGAGCAGTTCTTC. It yields the protein CASSPPVGSYNEQFF. Drawing the rest from reference TRBV18 and TRBJ2-1, the complete variable domain is NAGVMQNPRHLVRRRGQEARLRCSPMKGHSHVYWYRQLPEEGLKFMVYLQKENIIDESGMPKERFSAEFPKEGPSILRIQQVVRGDSAAYFCASSPPVGSYNEQFFGPGTRLTVL.

The V gene is TRBV28, the J gene TRBJ2-6, with D possibly matching TRBD1 (5 bases). Germline V gives CDR1 MDHEN, CDR2 SYDVKM. This CDR3 is 20 amino acids long. Trimming shortened V by 3 bases and J by 2 bases, and 23 bases separated the two germline ends. CDR3: CASSLVSRFGAGAGANVLTF. The CDR3 DNA follows: TGTGCCAGCAGTTTGGTCTCCCGCTTTGGGGCTGGTGCTGGGGCCAACGTCCTGACTTTC. Filled out from reference TRBV28 and TRBJ2-6, the complete variable domain reads DVKVTQSSRYLVKRTGEKVFLECVQDMDHENMFWYRQDPGLGLRLIYFSYDVKMKEKGDIPEGYSVSREKKERFSLILESASTNQTSMYLCASSLVSRFGAGAGANVLTFGAGSRLTVL.

This clonotype was detected ten times or more. This rearrangement joins TRBV10-3 to TRBJ2-3; 7 bases fit TRBD2. The CDR3 runs 13 residues. The germline gives CDR1 ENHRY, CDR2 SYGVKD. V lost 8 bases and J lost 3; bases outside the gene matches: 5. CDR3 in amino acids: CAIGGGGTDTQYF. The CDR3 DNA reads TGTGCCATCGGCGGCGGGGGAACAGATACGCAGTATTTT.

This clonotype occurred many times. This chain links TRBV20-1 with TRBJ1-2; possible D gene TRBD1, 6 bases. This CDR3 is built from 12 residues. Per germline, CDR1 DFQATT and CDR2 SNEGSKA (reference sequence). Trimming left V 3 bases short and J 4 bases short, with 9 bases between. CDR3 in amino acids: CSARGAGYGYTF. The DNA of the CDR3 is TGCAGTGCTAGGGGGGCGGGCTATGGCTACACCTTC.

In its sample, this clonotype was seen many times. The genes are TRBV28 and TRBJ2-2; D is undetermined. The germline V gene has CDR1 MDHEN and CDR2 SYDVKM. Trimming pared 3 bases from V and 0 bases from J, leaving 11 bases between. The CDR3 has 16 amino acids. The CDR3 region has the DNA TGTGCCAGCAGTTTCAGTGGGCAGGCGAACACCGGGGAGCTGTTTTTT. It translates to CASSFSGQANTGELFF.

This clonotype showed up just a few times. This chain joins TRBV6-5 and TRBJ2-7; D is perhaps TRBD1 (5 bases). Germline CDR1 and CDR2: MNHEY and SVGAGI. This CDR3 spans 17 amino acids. Trimming cost V 5 bases and J 2 bases, with 22 bases left between them. The CDR3 reads CASSPPLWGQVTYEQYV. The CDR3 DNA reads TGTGCCAGCAGTCCTCCCCTGTGGGGCCAAGTAACCTACGAGCAGTACGTC.

This clonotype was counted between two and nine times. This chain links TRBV3-1 with TRBJ2-1; D not resolved. The CDR3 covers 15 residues. Germline V gene lookup returns CDR1 LGHDT and CDR2 YNNKEL (reference sequence). The V end lost 2 bases, the J end lost 5 bases, and 13 bases lay between the germline ends. CDR3 sequence (DNA): TGTGCCAGCAGCCAATTAGGGAAGGACGACAATGAGCAGTTCTTC. It encodes CASSQLGKDDNEQFF.

The sample holds many counts of this clonotype. The J gene is TRBJ1-2, the V gene TRBV7-2, with D perhaps matching TRBD1 (5 bases). Trimming shortened V by 4 bases and J by 0 bases, and 24 bases separated the two germline ends. The CDR3 extends over 19 amino acids. Per germline, CDR1 SGHTA and CDR2 FQGNSA. For the CDR3, the DNA is TGTGCCAGCAGCTCCCCGTTCTGGGGCACAGGCCCTACTAACTATGGCTACACCTTC. Encoded protein: CASSSPFWGTGPTNYGYTF.

This clonotype was observed at least ten times. The V call is TRBV2, the J call TRBJ1-1; no clear D. The CDR3 is 14 amino acids. V shed 7 bases and J shed 1 base, with 13 bases lying between them. The V gene's germline CDR1 is SNHLY and CDR2 FYNNEI. This chain's CDR3 is CASTGVRSNTEAFF. As DNA, the CDR3 is TGTGCCAGCACCGGGGTCAGGTCGAACACTGAAGCTTTCTTT. Based on the CDR3 plus reference TRBV2 and TRBJ1-1, the full variable domain is EPEVTQTPSHQVTQMGQEVILRCVPISNHLYFYWYRQILGQKVEFLVSFYNNEISEKSEIFDDQFSVERPDGSNFTLKIRSTKLEDSAMYFCASTGVRSNTEAFFGQGTRLTVV.

This clonotype was detected ten times or more. The chain couples TRBV7-9 to TRBJ2-6; TRBD1 is a possible D gene (6 bases). Trimming cost V 11 bases and J 4 bases, with 15 bases left between them. The CDR3 is 14 amino acids. Germline V lookup: CDR1 SEHNR, CDR2 FQNEAQ (reference sequence). DNA of the CDR3: TGTGCCCTAGGGGGTCTCGCCGGGGCCAACGTCCTGACTTTC. Its protein is CALGGLAGANVLTF. The full variable domain, its missing parts supplied by reference TRBV7-9 and TRBJ2-6, is DTGVSQNPRHKITKRGQNVTFRCDPISEHNRLYWYRQTLGQGPEFLTYFQNEAQLEKSRLLSDRFSAERPKGSFSTLEIQRTEQGDSAMYLCALGGLAGANVLTFGAGSRLTVL.

This clonotype appeared many times. This chain joins TRBV20-1 and TRBJ1-5; the match to TRBD1 covers 10 bases. Germline assignment: CDR1 DFQATT and CDR2 SNEGSKA (reference sequence). This CDR3 comprises 16 residues. The junction had 10 bases not matched to a gene; V was cut back by 6 bases and J by 2 bases. The CDR3 spells CSAQDRGTVGNQPQHF. DNA of the CDR3: TGCAGTGCACAGGACAGGGGGACAGTCGGCAATCAGCCCCAGCATTTT.

This clonotype came up many times. This chain uses TRBV27 with TRBJ2-3, with TRBD2 matching 10 bases. CDR1 and CDR2 from the germline V gene are MNHEY and SMNVEV (reference sequence). This CDR3 comprises 15 residues. The junction had 0 bases not matched to a gene; V was cut back by 2 bases and J by 1 base. CDR3 residues: CASSLLAGGTDTQYF. In nucleotides, the CDR3 is TGTGCCAGCAGTTTACTAGCGGGGGGCACAGATACGCAGTATTTT.

The rearrangement links TRBV12-3 or TRBV12-4 to TRBJ2-1, with D perhaps assigned TRBD1 or TRBD2 (5 bases each). This CDR3 has 16 residues. V was pared by 6 bases and J by 0 bases, with 15 bases between. CDR3: CASRSRDGRSYNEQFF. In DNA form, the CDR3 reads TGTGCCAGCAGATCCCGGGACGGCCGCTCCTACAATGAGCAGTTCTTC.

This clonotype was recorded many times. The chain's CDR3 is CASSPFGTGGSYEQYF. As DNA, the CDR3 is TGTGCCAGCAGTCCATTTGGGACAGGGGGTTCCTACGAGCAGTACTTC. The rearrangement uses TRBV5-4 and TRBJ2-7, with TRBD1 matching 11 bases. The length of the CDR3 is 16 residues. Germline CDR1 and CDR2: SGHNT and YYREEE (reference sequence). V lost 5 bases and J lost 1; bases outside the gene matches: 8.

This clonotype showed up many times. V is TRBV14 and J is TRBJ2-1, with TRBD1 matching over 12 bases. Losses at the gene ends were 5 bases for V and 8 bases for J; bases not matched to a gene: 7. The CDR3 is 15 amino acids. Germline V gene data show CDR1 as SGHDN and CDR2 as FVKESK. CDR3 DNA sequence: TGTGCCAGCAGCGCCCGGGACAGGGGGCTACATGAGCAGTTCTTC. Its translation: CASSARDRGLHEQFF.

This clonotype was observed many times. The rearrangement joins TRBV12-3 or TRBV12-4 to TRBJ1-4; possible D gene TRBD1, 5 bases. Trimming shortened V by 6 bases and J by 3 bases, and 14 bases separated the two germline ends. This CDR3 comprises 15 residues. The CDR3 nucleotides are TGTGCCAGCAGCTCAGGAGGGGCGGCTAATGAAAAACTGTTTTTT. Protein product: CASSSGGAANEKLFF.

This clonotype was observed at least ten times. This chain uses TRBV5-1 with TRBJ1-1, with 9 bases identical to TRBD1. Germline V gene data show CDR1 as SGHRS and CDR2 as YFSETQ. The ends lost 4 bases at V and 4 bases at J; junction bases unmatched: 14. This CDR3 is 17 amino acids long. The CDR3 sequence is CASSPHRGLGLGTEAFF. For the CDR3, the DNA is TGCGCCAGCAGCCCTCACAGGGGGCTCGGTTTGGGCACTGAAGCTTTCTTT.

This clonotype was seen repeatedly, ten times or more. The V and J genes are TRBV4-3 and TRBJ2-1; D possibly corresponds to TRBD2 (6 bases). The CDR3 extends over 16 amino acids. Germline lookup yields CDR1 LGHNA and CDR2 YSLEER. The germline V and J ends were trimmed by 0 bases and 0 bases, with 9 bases remaining between them. The CDR3 sequence is CASSQDPGGSYNEQFF. The CDR3 nucleotides read TGCGCCAGCAGCCAAGATCCCGGGGGCTCCTACAATGAGCAGTTCTTC.

In its sample, this clonotype was seen a few times. This chain links TRBV12-3 or TRBV12-4 with TRBJ2-3, with 7 bases aligning to TRBD2. This CDR3 is built from 17 residues. Trimming cost V 0 bases and J 4 bases; bases outside gene matches: 10. The CDR3 region has the DNA TGTGCCAGCAGTTTAGCGGGGAGACTAGCAGGTCCAGATACGCAGTATTTT. It translates to CASSLAGRLAGPDTQYF.